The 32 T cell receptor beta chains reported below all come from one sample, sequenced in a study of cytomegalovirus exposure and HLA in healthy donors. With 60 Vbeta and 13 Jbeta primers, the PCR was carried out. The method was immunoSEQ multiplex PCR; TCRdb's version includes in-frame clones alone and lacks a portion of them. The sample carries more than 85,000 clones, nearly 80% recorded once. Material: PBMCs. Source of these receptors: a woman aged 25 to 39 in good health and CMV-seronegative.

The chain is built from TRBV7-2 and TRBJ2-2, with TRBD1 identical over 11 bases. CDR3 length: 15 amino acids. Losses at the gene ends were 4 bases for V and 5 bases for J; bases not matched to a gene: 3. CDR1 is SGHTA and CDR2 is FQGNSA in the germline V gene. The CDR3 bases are TGTGCCAGCAGCTCTGGGACAGGGGGGACCGGGGAGCTGTTTTTT. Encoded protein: CASSSGTGGTGELFF.

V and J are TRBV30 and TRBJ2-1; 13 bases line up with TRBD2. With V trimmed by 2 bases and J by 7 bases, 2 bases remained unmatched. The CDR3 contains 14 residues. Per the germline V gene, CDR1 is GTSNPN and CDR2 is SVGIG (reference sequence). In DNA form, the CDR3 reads TGTGCCTGGAGTTCGACTAGCGGGAGGAATGAGCAGTTCTTC. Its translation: CAWSSTSGRNEQFF.

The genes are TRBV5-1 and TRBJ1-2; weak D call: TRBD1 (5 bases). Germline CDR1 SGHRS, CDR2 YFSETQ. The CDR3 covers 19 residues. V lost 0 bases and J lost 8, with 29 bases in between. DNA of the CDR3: TGCGCCAGCAGCTTGGAGCATCGTGGCCCAGGGAACAAGACCGGAGGCTACACCTTC. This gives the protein CASSLEHRGPGNKTGGYTF. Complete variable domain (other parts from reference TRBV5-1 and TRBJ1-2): KAGVTQTPRYLIKTRGQQVTLSCSPISGHRSVSWYQQTPGQGLQFLFEYFSETQRNKGNFPGRFSGRQFSNSRSEMNVSTLELGDSALYLCASSLEHRGPGNKTGGYTFGSGTRLTVV.

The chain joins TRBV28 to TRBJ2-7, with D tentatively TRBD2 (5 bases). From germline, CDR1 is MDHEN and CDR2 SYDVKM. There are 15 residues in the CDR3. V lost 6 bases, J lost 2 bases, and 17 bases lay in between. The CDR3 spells CASSYSGKGTYEQYF. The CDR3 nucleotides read TGTGCCAGCAGCTACTCGGGGAAGGGAACCTACGAGCAGTACTTC.

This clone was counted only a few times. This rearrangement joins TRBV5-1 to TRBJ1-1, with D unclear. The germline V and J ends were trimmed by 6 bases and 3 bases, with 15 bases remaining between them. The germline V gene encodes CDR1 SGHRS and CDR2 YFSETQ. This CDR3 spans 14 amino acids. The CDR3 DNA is TGCGCCAGCAAGGTAGAGGGCAGTTACACTGAAGCTTTCTTT. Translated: CASKVEGSYTEAFF.

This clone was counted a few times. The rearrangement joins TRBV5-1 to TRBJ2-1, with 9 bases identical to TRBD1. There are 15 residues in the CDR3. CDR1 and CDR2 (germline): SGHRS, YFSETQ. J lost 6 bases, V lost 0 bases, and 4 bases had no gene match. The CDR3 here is CASSLAGQGPNEQFF. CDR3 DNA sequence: TGCGCCAGCAGCTTGGCGGGACAGGGTCCCAATGAGCAGTTCTTC.

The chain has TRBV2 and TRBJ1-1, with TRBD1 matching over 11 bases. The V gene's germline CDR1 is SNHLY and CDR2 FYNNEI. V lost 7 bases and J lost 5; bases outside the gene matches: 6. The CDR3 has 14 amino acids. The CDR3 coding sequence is TGTGCCAGCAATCGAGGACAGGGGGCAACTGAAGCTTTCTTT. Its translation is CASNRGQGATEAFF.

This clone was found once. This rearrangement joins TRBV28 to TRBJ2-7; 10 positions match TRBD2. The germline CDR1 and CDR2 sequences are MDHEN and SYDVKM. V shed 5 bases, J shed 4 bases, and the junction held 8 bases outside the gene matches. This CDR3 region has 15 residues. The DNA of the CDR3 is TGTGCCAGCAGTGAGAGGACTAGCGGTTCTTACGAGCAGTACTTC. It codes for CASSERTSGSYEQYF.

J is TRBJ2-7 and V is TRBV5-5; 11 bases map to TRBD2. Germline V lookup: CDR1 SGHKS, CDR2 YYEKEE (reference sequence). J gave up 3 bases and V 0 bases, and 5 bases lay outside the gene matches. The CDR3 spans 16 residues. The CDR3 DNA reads TGTGCCAGCAGCTTGGCTAGCGGGGGGCCCGGCTACGAGCAGTACTTC. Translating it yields CASSLASGGPGYEQYF.

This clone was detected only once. The CDR3 DNA follows: TGCGCCAGCAGCCAAGCAAATTTACTCAGGGGGTTCGGGGGCTACACCTTC. It translates to CASSQANLLRGFGGYTF. V and J are TRBV4-1 and TRBJ1-2; 7 bases fit TRBD1. J lost 8 bases, V lost 1 base, and 16 bases had no gene match. CDR3 length: 17 residues. Germline CDR1 is MGHRA and CDR2 is YSYEKL.

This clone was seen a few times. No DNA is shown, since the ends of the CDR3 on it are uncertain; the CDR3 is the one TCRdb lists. The CDR3 is CASSFLAGGPYNSPLHF. V gene TRBV28 combines with J gene TRBJ1-6; no DNA check was done on the table's D call, TRBD1. The germline V gene has CDR1 MDHEN and CDR2 SYDVKM. The CDR3 is 17 residues long, ends included.

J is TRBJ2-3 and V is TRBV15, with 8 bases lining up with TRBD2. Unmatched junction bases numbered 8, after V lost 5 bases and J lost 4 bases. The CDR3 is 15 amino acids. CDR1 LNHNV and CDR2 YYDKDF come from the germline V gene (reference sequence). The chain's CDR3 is CATSSPGLGPDTQYF. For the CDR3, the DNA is TGTGCCACCAGCTCACCGGGACTAGGTCCAGATACGCAGTATTTT.

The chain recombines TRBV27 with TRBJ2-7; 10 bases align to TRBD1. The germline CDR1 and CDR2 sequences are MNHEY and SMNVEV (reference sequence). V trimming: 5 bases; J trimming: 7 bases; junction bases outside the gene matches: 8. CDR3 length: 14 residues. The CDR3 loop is CASSAGQGFWEQYF. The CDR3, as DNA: TGTGCCAGCAGTGCGGGACAGGGGTTTTGGGAGCAGTACTTC.

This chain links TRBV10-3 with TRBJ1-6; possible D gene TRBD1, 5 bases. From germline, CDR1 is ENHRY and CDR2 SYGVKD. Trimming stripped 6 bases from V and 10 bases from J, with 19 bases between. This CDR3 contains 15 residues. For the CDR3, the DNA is TGTGCCATCAGCCAGGGTGGGGTGGCGGAGTCACCCCTCCACTTT. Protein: CAISQGGVAESPLHF.

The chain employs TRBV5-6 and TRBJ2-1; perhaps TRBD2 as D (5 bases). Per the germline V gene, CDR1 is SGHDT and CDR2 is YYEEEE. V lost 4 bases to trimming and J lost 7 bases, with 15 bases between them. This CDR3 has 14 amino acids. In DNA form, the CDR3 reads TGTGCCAGCAGCGGCTGGCGGGCAGAGAATGAGCAGTTCTTC. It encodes CASSGWRAENEQFF.

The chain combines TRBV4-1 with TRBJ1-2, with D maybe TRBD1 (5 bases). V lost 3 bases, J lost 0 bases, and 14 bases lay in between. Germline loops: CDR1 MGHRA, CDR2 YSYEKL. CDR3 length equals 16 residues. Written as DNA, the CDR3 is TGCGCCAGCAGCCAGGATTCAGACAGTCCTAACTATGGCTACACCTTC. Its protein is CASSQDSDSPNYGYTF.

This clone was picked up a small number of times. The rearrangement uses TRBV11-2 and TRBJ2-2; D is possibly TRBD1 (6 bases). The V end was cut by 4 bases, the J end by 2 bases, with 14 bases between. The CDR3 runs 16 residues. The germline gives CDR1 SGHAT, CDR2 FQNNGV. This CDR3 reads CASSWGPRINTGELFF. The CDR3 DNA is TGTGCCAGCAGCTGGGGGCCCCGAATTAACACCGGGGAGCTGTTTTTT.

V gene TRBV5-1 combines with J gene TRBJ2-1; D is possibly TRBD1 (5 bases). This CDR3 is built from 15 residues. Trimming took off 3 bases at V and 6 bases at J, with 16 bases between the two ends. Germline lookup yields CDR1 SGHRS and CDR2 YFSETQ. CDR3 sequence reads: CASSSHTGRANEQFF. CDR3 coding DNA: TGCGCCAGCAGCTCCCACACCGGCAGGGCCAATGAGCAGTTCTTC.

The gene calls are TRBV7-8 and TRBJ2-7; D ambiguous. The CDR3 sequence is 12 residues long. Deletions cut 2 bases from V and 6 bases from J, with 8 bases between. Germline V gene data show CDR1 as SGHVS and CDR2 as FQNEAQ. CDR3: CASSLTVGEQYF. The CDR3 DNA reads TGTGCCAGCAGCTTAACTGTCGGCGAGCAGTACTTC. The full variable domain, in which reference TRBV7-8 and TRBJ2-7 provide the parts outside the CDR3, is GAGVSQSPRYKVAKRGQDVALRCDPISGHVSLFWYQQALGQGPEFLTYFQNEAQLDKSGLPSDRFFAERPEGSVSTLKIQRTQQEDSAVYLCASSLTVGEQYFGPGTRLTVT.

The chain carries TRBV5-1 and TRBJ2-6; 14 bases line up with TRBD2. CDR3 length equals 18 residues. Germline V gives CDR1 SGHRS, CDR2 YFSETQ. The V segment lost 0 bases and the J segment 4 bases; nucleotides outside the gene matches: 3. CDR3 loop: CASSLGLAGGLGANVLTF. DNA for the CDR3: TGCGCCAGCAGCTTGGGACTAGCGGGGGGGCTCGGGGCCAACGTCCTGACTTTC.

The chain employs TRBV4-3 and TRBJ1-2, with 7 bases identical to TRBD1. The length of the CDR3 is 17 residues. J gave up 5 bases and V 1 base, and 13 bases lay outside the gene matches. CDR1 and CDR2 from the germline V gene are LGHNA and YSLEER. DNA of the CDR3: TGCGCCAGCAGCCAAGGACTAATTGACAGGGTTCTTTATGGCTACACCTTC. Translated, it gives CASSQGLIDRVLYGYTF.

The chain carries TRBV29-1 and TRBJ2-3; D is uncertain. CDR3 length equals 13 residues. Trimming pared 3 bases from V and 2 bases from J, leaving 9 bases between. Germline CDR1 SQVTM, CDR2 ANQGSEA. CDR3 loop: CSVDPFSTDTQYF. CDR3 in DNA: TGCAGCGTTGATCCGTTCTCCACAGATACGCAGTATTTT.

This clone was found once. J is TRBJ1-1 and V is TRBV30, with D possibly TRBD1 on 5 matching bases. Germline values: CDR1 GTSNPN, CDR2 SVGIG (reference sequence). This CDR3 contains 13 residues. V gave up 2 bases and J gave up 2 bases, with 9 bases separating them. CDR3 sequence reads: CAWSFRANTEAFF. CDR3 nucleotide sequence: TGTGCCTGGAGTTTCAGGGCTAACACTGAAGCTTTCTTT.

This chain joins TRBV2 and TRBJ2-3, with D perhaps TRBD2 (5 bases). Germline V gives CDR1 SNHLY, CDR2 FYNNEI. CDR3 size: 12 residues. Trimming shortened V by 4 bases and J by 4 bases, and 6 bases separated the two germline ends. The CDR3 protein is CASSGRADTQYF. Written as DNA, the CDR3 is TGTGCCAGCAGTGGGCGGGCAGATACGCAGTATTTT. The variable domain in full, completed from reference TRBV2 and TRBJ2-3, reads EPEVTQTPSHQVTQMGQEVILRCVPISNHLYFYWYRQILGQKVEFLVSFYNNEISEKSEIFDDQFSVERPDGSNFTLKIRSTKLEDSAMYFCASSGRADTQYFGPGTRLTVL.

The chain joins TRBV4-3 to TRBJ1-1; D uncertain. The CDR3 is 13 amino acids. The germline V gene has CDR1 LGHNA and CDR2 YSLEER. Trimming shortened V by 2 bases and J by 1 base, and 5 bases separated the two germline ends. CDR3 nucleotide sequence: TGCGCCAGCAGCCAAACAAGGAACACTGAAGCTTTCTTT. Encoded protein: CASSQTRNTEAFF.

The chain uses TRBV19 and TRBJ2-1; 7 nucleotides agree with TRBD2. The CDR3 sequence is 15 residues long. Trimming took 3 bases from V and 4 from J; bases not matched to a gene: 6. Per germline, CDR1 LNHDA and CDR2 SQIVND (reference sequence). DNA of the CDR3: TGTGCCAGTAGTATTGGGGAGGGGCCGTACAATGAGCAGTTCTTC. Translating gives CASSIGEGPYNEQFF.

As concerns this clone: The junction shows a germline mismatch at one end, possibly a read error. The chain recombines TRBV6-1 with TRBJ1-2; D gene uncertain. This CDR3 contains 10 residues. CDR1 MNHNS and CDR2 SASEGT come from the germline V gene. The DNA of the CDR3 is TGTGCCAGCAGTGGGGCAACACCCGCCTTC. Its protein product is CASSGATPAF.

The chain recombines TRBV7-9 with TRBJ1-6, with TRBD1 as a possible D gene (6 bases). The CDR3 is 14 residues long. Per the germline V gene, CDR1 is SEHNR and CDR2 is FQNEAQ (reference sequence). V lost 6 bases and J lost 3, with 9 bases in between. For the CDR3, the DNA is TGTGCCAGCAGAGCAGGGGACTATAATTCACCCCTCCACTTT. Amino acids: CASRAGDYNSPLHF.

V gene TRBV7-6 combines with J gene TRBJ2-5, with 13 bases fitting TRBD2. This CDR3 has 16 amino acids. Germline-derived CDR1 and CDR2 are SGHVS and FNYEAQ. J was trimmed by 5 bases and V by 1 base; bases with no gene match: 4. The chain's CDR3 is CASSLGTSGGSETQYF. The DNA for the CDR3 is TGTGCCAGCAGCTTAGGGACTAGCGGGGGTTCGGAGACCCAGTACTTC.

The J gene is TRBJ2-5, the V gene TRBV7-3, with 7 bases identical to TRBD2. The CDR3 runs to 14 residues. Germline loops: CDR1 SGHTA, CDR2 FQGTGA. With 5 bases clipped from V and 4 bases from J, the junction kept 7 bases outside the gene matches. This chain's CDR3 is CASSRGSTGETQYF. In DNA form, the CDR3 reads TGTGCCAGCAGCCGCGGGAGCACAGGAGAGACCCAGTACTTC.

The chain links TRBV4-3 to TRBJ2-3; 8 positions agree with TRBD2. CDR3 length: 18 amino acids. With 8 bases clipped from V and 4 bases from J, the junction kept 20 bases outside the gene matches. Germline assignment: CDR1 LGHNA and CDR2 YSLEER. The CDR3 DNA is TGCGCCAGCCCCCTCAGGCGGTGGGCGGGAGGTTCGCCAGATACGCAGTATTTT. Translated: CASPLRRWAGGSPDTQYF.

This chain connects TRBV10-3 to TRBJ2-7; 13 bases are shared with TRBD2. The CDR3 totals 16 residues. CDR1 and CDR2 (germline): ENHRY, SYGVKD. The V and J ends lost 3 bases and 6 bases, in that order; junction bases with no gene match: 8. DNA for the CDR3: TGTGCCATCAGTGATAAGGGGACTAGCGGGATCCTCGAGCAGTACTTC. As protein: CAISDKGTSGILEQYF.